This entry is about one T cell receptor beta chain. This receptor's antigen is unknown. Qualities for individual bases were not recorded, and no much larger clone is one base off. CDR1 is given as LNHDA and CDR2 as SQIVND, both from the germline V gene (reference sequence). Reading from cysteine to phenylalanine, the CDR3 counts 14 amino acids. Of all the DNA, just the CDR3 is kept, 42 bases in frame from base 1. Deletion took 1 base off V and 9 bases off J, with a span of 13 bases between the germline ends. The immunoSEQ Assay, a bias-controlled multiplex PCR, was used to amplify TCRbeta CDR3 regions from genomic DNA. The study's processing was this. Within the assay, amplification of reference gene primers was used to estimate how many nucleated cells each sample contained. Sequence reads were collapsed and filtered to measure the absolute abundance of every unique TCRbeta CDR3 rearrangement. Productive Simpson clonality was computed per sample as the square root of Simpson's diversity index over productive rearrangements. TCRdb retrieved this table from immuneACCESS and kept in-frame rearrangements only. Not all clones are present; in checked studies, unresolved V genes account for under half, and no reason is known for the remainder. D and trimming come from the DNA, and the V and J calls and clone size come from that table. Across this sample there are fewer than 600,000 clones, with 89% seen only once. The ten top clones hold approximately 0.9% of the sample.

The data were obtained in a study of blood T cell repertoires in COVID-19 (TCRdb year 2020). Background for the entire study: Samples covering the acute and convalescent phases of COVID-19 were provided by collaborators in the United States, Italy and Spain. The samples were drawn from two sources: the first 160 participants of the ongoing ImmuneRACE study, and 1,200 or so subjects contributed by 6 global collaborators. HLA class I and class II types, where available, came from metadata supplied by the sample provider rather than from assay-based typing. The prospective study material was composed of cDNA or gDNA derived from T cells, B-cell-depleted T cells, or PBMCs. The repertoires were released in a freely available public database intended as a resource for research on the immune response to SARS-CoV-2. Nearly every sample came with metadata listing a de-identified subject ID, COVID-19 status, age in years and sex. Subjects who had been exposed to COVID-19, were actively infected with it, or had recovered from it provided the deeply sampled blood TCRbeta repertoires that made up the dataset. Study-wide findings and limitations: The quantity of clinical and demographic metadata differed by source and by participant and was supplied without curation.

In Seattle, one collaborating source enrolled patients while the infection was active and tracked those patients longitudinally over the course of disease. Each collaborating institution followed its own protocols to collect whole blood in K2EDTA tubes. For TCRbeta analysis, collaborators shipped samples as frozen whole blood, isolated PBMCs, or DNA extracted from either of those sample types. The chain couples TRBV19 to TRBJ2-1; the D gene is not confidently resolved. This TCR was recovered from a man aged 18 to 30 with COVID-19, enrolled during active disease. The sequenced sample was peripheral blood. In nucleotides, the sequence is TGTGCCAGTAGTATAGTCGCCAGGAAAAGTGAGCAGTTCTTC. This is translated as CASSIVARKSEQFF.